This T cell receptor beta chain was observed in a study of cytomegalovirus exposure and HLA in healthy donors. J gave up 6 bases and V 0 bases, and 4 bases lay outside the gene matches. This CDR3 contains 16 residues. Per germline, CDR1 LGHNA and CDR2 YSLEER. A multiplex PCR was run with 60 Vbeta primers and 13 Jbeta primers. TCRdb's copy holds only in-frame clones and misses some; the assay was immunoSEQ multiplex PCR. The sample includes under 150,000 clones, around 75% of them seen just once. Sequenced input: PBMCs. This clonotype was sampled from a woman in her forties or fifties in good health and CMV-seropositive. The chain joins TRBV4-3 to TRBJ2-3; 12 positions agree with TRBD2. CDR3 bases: TGCGCCAGCAGCCAAGAATACCTAGCGGGAGGGGATACGCAGTATTTT. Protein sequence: CASSQEYLAGGDTQYF.